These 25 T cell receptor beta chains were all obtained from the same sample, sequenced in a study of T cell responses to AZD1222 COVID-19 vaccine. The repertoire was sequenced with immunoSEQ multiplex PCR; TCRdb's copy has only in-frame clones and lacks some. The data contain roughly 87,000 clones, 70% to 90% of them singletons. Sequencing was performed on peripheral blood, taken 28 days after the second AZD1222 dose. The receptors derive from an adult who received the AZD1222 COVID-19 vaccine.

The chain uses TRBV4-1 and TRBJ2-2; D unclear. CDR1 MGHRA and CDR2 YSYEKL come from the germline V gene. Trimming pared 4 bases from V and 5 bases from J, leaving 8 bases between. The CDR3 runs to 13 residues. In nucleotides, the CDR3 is TGCGCCAGCAGCCCCCCAGAGACCGGGGAGCTGTTTTTT. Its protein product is CASSPPETGELFF.

For the CDR3, the DNA is TGTGCCAGCAGTTATGGGCCAGGGAACACTGAAGCTTTCTTT. It codes for CASSYGPGNTEAFF. V and J are TRBV6-5 and TRBJ1-1, with D hard to call. Trimming stripped 3 bases from V and 1 base from J, with 9 bases between. The CDR3 has 14 amino acids. Germline lookup yields CDR1 MNHEY and CDR2 SVGAGI.

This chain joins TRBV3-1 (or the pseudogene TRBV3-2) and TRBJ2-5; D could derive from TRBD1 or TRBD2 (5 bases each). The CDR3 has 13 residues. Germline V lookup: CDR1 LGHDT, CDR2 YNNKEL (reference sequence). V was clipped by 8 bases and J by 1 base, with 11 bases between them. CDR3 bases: TGTGCCAGCGCCGGGGCTACCCAAGAGACCCAGTACTTC. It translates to CASAGATQETQYF.

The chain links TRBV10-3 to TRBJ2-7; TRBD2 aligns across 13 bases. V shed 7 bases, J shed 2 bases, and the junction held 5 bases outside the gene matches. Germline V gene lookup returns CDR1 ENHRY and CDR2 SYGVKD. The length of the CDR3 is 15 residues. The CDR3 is CAINTGTSGAYEQYF. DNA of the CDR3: TGTGCCATCAACACCGGGACTAGCGGGGCCTACGAGCAGTACTTC.

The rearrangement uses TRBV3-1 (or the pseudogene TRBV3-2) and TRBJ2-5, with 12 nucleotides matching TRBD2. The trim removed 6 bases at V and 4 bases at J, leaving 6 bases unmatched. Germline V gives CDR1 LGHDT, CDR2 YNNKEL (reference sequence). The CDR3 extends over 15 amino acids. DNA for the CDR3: TGTGCCAGCAGATCTAGCGGGGGGGCCATAGAGACCCAGTACTTC. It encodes CASRSSGGAIETQYF.

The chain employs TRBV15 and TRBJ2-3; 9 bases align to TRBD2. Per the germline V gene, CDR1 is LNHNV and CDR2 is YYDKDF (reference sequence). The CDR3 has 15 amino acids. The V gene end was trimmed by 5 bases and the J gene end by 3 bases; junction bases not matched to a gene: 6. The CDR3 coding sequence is TGTGCCACCAGCCCCGGGACTAGCTTGACAGATACGCAGTATTTT. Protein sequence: CATSPGTSLTDTQYF.

CDR3 DNA sequence: TGCGCCAGCAGGGACAGAATAGACTACGAGCAGTACTTC. It yields the protein CASRDRIDYEQYF. The rearrangement joins TRBV5-1 to TRBJ2-7; D is possibly TRBD1 (6 bases). The CDR3 runs 13 residues. Trimming removed 5 bases at V and 3 bases at J, with 12 bases between. In germline, CDR1 is SGHRS, CDR2 YFSETQ.

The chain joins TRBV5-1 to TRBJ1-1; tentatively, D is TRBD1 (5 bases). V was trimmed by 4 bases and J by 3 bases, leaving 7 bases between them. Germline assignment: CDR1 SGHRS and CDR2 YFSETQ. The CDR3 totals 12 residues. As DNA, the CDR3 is TGCGCCAGCAGCAGGGGTGACACTGAAGCTTTCTTT. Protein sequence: CASSRGDTEAFF.

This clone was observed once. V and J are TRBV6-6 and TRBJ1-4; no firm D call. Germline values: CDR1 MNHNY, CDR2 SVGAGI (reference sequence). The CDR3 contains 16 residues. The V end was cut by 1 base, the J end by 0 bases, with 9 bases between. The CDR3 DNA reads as TGTGCCAGCAGTTACTTTATCAGATCAACTAATGAAAAACTGTTTTTT. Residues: CASSYFIRSTNEKLFF.

CDR3 DNA: TGTGCCAGCAGCAGCGGGAGGAACACTGAAGCTTTCTTT. Residues: CASSSGRNTEAFF. The genes are TRBV21-1 and TRBJ1-1. TRBV21-1 is reported as a pseudogene. This CDR3 region has 13 residues.

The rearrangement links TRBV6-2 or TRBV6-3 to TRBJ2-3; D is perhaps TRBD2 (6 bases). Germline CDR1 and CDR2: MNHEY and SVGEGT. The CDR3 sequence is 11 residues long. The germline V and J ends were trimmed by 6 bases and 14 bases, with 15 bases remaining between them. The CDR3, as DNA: TGTGCCAGCAGCCCGGGACTTGAAAGGTATTTT. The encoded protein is CASSPGLERYF.

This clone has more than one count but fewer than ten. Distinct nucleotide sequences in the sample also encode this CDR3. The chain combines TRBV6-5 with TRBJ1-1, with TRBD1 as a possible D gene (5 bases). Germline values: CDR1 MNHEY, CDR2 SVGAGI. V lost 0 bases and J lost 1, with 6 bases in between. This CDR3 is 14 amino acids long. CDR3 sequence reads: CASSYSRGNTEAFF. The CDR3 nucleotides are TGTGCCAGCAGTTACTCGAGGGGGAACACTGAAGCTTTCTTT.

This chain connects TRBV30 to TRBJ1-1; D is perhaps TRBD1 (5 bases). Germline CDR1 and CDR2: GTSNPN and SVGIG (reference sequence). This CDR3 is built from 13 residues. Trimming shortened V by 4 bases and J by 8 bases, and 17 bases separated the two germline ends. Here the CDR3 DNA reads TGTGCCTGGATAAGCCTCTCTGGGACCGAAGCTTTCTTT. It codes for CAWISLSGTEAFF.

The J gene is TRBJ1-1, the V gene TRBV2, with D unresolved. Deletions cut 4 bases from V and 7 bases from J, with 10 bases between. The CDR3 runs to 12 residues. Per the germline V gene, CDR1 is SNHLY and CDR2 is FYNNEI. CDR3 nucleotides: TGTGCCAGCAGTGGAAAGGCCCGTGAAGCTTTCTTT. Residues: CASSGKAREAFF.

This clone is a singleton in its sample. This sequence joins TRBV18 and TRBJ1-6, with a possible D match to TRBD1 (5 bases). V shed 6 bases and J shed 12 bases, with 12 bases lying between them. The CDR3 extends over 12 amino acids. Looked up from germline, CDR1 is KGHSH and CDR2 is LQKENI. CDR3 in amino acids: CASSPAGEPLHF. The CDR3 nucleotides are TGTGCCAGCTCCCCTGCGGGGGAACCCCTCCACTTT.

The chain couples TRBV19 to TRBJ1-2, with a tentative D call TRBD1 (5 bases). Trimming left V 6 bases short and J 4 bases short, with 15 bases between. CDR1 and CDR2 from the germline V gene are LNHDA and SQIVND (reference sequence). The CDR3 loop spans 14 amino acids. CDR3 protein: CASRGVDGFYGYTF. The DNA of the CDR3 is TGTGCCAGTAGGGGGGTGGACGGCTTCTATGGCTACACCTTC. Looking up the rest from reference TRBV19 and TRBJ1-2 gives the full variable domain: DGGITQSPKYLFRKEGQNVTLSCEQNLNHDAMYWYRQDPGQGLRLIYYSQIVNDFQKGDIAEGYSVSREKKESFPLTVTSAQKNPTAFYLCASRGVDGFYGYTFGSGTRLTVV.

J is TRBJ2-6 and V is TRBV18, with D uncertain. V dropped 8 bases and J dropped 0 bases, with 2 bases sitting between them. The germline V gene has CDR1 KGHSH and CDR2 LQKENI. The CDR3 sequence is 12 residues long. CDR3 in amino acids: CASGSGANVLTF. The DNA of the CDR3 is TGTGCCAGCGGCTCTGGGGCCAACGTCCTGACTTTC.

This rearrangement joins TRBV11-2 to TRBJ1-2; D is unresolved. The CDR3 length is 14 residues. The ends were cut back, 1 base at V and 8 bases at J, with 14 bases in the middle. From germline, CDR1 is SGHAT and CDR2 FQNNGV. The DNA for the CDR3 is TGTGCCAGCAGCTTAGTGTCGGCAGTTGGAGGCTACACCTTC. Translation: CASSLVSAVGGYTF. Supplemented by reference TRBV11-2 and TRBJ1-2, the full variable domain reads EAGVAQSPRYKIIEKRQSVAFWCNPISGHATLYWYQQILGQGPKLLIQFQNNGVVDDSQLPKDRFSAERLKGVDSTLKIQPAKLEDSAVYLCASSLVSAVGGYTFGSGTRLTVV.

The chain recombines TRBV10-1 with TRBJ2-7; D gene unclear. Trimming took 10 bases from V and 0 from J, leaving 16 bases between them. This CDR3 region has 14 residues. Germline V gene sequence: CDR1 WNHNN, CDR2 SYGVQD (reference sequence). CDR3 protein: CANLNWSNSYEQYF. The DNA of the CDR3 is TGCGCCAACCTCAATTGGTCAAACTCCTACGAGCAGTACTTC.

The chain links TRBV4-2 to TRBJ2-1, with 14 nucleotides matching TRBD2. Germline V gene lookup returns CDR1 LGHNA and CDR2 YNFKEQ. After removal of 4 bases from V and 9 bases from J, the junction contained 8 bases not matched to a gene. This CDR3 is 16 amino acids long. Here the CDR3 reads CASSPHGTSGGGEQFF. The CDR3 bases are TGTGCCAGCAGCCCCCACGGGACTAGCGGGGGCGGTGAGCAGTTCTTC.

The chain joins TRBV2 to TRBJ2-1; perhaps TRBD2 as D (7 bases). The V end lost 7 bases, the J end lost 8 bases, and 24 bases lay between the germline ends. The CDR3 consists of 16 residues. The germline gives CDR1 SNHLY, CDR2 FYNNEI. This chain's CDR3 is CASTPSGGRHKDEQFF. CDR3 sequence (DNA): TGTGCCAGCACCCCCTCGGGGGGCCGGCATAAGGATGAGCAGTTCTTC.

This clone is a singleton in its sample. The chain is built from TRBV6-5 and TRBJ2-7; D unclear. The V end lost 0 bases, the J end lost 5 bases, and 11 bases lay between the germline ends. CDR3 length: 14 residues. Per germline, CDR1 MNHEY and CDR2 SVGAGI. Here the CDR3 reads CASSYSGQRDEQYF. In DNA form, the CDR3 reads TGTGCCAGCAGTTACTCCGGGCAACGGGACGAGCAGTACTTC.

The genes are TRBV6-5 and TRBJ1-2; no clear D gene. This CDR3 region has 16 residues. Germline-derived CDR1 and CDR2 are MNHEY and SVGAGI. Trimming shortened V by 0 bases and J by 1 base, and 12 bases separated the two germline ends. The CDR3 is CASSYSRSGDNYGYTF. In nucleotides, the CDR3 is TGTGCCAGCAGTTACTCGAGATCCGGAGATAACTATGGCTACACCTTC.

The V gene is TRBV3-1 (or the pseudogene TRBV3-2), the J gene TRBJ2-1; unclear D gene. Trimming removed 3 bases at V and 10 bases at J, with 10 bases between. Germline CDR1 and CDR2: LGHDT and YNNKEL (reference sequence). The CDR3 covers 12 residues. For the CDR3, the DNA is TGTGCCAGCAGCCATGGTGGGTTGGAGCAGTTCTTC. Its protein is CASSHGGLEQFF.

The CDR3: CASSTTGRPGNTIYF. The CDR3 bases are TGTGCCAGTAGTACGACAGGGAGACCTGGAAACACCATATATTTT. This sequence joins TRBV19 and TRBJ1-3, with 7 bases fitting TRBD1. The ends lost 4 bases at V and 2 bases at J; junction bases unmatched: 5. The CDR3 sequence is 15 residues long. The germline gives CDR1 LNHDA, CDR2 SQIVND (reference sequence). Full variable domain (outside the CDR3, taken from reference TRBV19 and TRBJ1-3): DGGITQSPKYLFRKEGQNVTLSCEQNLNHDAMYWYRQDPGQGLRLIYYSQIVNDFQKGDIAEGYSVSREKKESFPLTVTSAQKNPTAFYLCASSTTGRPGNTIYFGEGSWLTVV.